Given below is one T cell receptor (delta chain) in context. What it recognizes is unknown. The data originate from a study of Vδ1+ human thymocytes. Overall study findings and caveats: In the thymus, TRG and TRD repertoires looked highly polyclonal with Gaussian CDR3 lengths. Thymic delta-chain repertoires held 15% to 20% Vdelta2 sequences and few Vdelta3, despite high sort purity. Unexpected Vdelta2 sequences could cause misinterpretation of bulk repertoire data.

Germline V gene lookup returns CDR1 TSWWSYY and CDR2 QGS. The CDR3 is 20 amino acids. Trimming cost V 3 bases and J 4 bases; bases outside gene matches: 20. Extracted RNA was reverse transcribed into cDNA. The CDR3 regions were amplified by multiplex PCR from V-gene primers to a constant-region primer. TCRdb called clones anew from the multiplex PCR reads with CATT. The sample lists tens of thousands of delta-chain clones, around 15% occurring once. Between roughly 98% and 99.6% of sorted thymocytes were Vdelta1+. The chain is built from TRDV1 and TRDJ1, with 10 bases fitting TRDD3. Sequenced sample: Vdelta1+ gamma-delta thymocytes from the thymus. Subset noted: FACS-sorted CD3+ TCRalphabeta- TCRVdelta1+ TCRVdelta2- thymocytes. This sequence originates from a boy less than two years old who had congenital heart surgery. In nucleotides, the CDR3 is TGTGCTCTTGGGGAGAGAACGTTTAGGCACTGGGGGATCGATAGCGATAAACTCATCTTT. Amino acids: CALGERTFRHWGIDSDKLIF.